This paragraph covers one T cell receptor (beta chain) sequence. The target antigen is unknown. As processed by the authors: Junction-only immunoSEQ data arrived without quality scores, meaning filtering differed. The assay was immunoSEQ multiplex PCR, and TCRdb's table has in-frame clones only and misses some. That table supplies the V and J calls and clone size; D and trimming were determined from the DNA. The sample records about 2.3 million clones, 85% to 95% being singletons. This record belongs to a study of shared clonotypes between healthy human individuals. CDR1 and CDR2 (germline): SGHNT, YENEEA. The CDR3 length is 15 residues. V was shortened by 6 bases and J by 5 bases, with 18 bases between the two germline ends. Study-level results: Non-shared clonotypes had lower generation probabilities than those shared by all four donors.

V is TRBV11-3 and J is TRBJ2-3; D ambiguous. This receptor was obtained from a young man in good health. Some clones in this sample may be carry-over from other donors' samples. Sample: naive CD4+ T cells from PBMCs. Specified subset: CD45RA+ positively selected. The CDR3 DNA reads TGTGCCAGCAGTAGATCCCCCAGACTGGGAGATACGCAGTATTTT. This gives the protein CASSRSPRLGDTQYF.